This T cell receptor (beta chain) was sequenced during a study of sequential checkpoint blockade in melanoma. Study-wide background: First-line arms were nivolumab then ipilimumab, or the reverse, randomized 1:1. Study-level results: In arm A, pretreatment tumor clonality was associated with response.

The protocol was immunoSEQ multiplex PCR, while the TCRdb copy is restricted to in-frame clones and leaves out a portion. The sample yields approximately 19,000 clones, approximately 27% seen once. The sample holds many counts of this clone. Its antigen remains unidentified. Noted treatment: randomized to nivolumab then ipilimumab (arm A) or the reverse (arm B). The CDR3 runs to 18 residues. Germline loops: CDR1 SGHNT, CDR2 YENEEA. J lost 6 bases, V lost 1 base, and 14 bases had no gene match. The sequencing here drew on tumor tissue (inferred from file names), taken from a patient given nivolumab and ipilimumab in sequence. The gene calls are TRBV11-3 and TRBJ2-3, with 9 bases lining up with TRBD2. The sequence derives from a human donor with melanoma. CDR3 sequence: CASSLVSEVAGEWDTQYF. The CDR3 DNA sequence: TGTGCCAGCAGCTTAGTTTCCGAGGTAGCGGGAGAATGGGATACGCAGTATTTT.